This T cell receptor (beta chain) was obtained from a study of OX40 agonist ivuxolimab in advanced cancers. Study-level background: Among those treated, three patients had partial responses, one with hepatocellular carcinoma and two with cutaneous melanoma.

Clones were sequenced by immunoSEQ multiplex PCR, and TCRdb holds only the in-frame ones, with some missing. Among about 40,000 clones listed, approximately 90% were seen once. The CDR3 is made up of 15 amino acids. Germline CDR1 is SGHTA and CDR2 is FQGNSA. Trimming removed 3 bases from V and 7 bases from J, with 15 bases in between. The clonotype was recovered from an adult with an advanced solid tumor such as melanoma, head and neck, liver or kidney cancer. The chain uses TRBV7-2 and TRBJ1-4; the D gene is possibly TRBD1 (6 bases). The specimen was CD4+ or CD8+ T cells sorted from blood, collected in a trial of the OX40 agonist ivuxolimab. The CDR3 DNA is TGTGCCAGCAGCTTTGGGGGCCGTCCCCCTGAAAAACTGTTTTTT. This encodes CASSFGGRPPEKLFF. The entire variable domain, with the rest obtained from reference TRBV7-2 and TRBJ1-4, is as follows: GAGVSQSPSNKVTEKGKDVELRCDPISGHTALYWYRQSLGQGLEFLIYFQGNSAPDKSGLPSDRFSAERTGGSVSTLTIQRTQQEDSAVYLCASSFGGRPPEKLFFGSGTQLSVL.